This T cell receptor (beta chain) is drawn from a study of blood T cell repertoires in COVID-19. Study overall: PBMCs, B-cell-depleted T cells, or T cells provided the cDNA or gDNA that made up the material.

TCRdb keeps only in-frame clones here, not all; method: immunoSEQ multiplex PCR. The repertoire holds hundreds of thousands of clones, more than 75% seen once, with around 0.98% in the top ten. V was shortened by 2 bases and J by 0 bases, with 8 bases between the two germline ends. The CDR3 sequence is 14 residues long. The germline V gene has CDR1 KGHSH and CDR2 LQKENI. Sequencing was done on a sample of peripheral blood. The rearrangement uses TRBV18 and TRBJ2-7; D gene uncertain. The receptor comes from a woman aged 40 to 50 who had recovered from COVID-19. This chain's CDR3 is CASSPGPASYEQYV. The CDR3 bases are TGTGCCAGCTCACCAGGGCCGGCCTCCTACGAGCAGTACGTC.